This T cell receptor beta chain was identified during a study of blood T cell repertoires in COVID-19. On the study more broadly: The analysed material was cDNA or gDNA that came from T cells, B-cell-depleted T cells, or PBMCs.

TCRdb's copy holds only in-frame clones and misses some; the assay was immunoSEQ multiplex PCR. The sample has over 150,000 clones, over 80% seen once. The CDR3 is 13 residues long. V was clipped by 3 bases and J by 5 bases; unmatched bases: 4. This clone was picked up a small number of times. The sequence was collected from an elderly woman with COVID-19, enrolled during active disease. The specimen was peripheral blood. This chain connects TRBV12-3 or TRBV12-4 to TRBJ2-7; 7 nucleotides agree with TRBD1. The CDR3 DNA follows: TGTGCCAGCAGTTTGACAGGGAAGAACGAGCAGTACTTC. Amino acid sequence: CASSLTGKNEQYF.